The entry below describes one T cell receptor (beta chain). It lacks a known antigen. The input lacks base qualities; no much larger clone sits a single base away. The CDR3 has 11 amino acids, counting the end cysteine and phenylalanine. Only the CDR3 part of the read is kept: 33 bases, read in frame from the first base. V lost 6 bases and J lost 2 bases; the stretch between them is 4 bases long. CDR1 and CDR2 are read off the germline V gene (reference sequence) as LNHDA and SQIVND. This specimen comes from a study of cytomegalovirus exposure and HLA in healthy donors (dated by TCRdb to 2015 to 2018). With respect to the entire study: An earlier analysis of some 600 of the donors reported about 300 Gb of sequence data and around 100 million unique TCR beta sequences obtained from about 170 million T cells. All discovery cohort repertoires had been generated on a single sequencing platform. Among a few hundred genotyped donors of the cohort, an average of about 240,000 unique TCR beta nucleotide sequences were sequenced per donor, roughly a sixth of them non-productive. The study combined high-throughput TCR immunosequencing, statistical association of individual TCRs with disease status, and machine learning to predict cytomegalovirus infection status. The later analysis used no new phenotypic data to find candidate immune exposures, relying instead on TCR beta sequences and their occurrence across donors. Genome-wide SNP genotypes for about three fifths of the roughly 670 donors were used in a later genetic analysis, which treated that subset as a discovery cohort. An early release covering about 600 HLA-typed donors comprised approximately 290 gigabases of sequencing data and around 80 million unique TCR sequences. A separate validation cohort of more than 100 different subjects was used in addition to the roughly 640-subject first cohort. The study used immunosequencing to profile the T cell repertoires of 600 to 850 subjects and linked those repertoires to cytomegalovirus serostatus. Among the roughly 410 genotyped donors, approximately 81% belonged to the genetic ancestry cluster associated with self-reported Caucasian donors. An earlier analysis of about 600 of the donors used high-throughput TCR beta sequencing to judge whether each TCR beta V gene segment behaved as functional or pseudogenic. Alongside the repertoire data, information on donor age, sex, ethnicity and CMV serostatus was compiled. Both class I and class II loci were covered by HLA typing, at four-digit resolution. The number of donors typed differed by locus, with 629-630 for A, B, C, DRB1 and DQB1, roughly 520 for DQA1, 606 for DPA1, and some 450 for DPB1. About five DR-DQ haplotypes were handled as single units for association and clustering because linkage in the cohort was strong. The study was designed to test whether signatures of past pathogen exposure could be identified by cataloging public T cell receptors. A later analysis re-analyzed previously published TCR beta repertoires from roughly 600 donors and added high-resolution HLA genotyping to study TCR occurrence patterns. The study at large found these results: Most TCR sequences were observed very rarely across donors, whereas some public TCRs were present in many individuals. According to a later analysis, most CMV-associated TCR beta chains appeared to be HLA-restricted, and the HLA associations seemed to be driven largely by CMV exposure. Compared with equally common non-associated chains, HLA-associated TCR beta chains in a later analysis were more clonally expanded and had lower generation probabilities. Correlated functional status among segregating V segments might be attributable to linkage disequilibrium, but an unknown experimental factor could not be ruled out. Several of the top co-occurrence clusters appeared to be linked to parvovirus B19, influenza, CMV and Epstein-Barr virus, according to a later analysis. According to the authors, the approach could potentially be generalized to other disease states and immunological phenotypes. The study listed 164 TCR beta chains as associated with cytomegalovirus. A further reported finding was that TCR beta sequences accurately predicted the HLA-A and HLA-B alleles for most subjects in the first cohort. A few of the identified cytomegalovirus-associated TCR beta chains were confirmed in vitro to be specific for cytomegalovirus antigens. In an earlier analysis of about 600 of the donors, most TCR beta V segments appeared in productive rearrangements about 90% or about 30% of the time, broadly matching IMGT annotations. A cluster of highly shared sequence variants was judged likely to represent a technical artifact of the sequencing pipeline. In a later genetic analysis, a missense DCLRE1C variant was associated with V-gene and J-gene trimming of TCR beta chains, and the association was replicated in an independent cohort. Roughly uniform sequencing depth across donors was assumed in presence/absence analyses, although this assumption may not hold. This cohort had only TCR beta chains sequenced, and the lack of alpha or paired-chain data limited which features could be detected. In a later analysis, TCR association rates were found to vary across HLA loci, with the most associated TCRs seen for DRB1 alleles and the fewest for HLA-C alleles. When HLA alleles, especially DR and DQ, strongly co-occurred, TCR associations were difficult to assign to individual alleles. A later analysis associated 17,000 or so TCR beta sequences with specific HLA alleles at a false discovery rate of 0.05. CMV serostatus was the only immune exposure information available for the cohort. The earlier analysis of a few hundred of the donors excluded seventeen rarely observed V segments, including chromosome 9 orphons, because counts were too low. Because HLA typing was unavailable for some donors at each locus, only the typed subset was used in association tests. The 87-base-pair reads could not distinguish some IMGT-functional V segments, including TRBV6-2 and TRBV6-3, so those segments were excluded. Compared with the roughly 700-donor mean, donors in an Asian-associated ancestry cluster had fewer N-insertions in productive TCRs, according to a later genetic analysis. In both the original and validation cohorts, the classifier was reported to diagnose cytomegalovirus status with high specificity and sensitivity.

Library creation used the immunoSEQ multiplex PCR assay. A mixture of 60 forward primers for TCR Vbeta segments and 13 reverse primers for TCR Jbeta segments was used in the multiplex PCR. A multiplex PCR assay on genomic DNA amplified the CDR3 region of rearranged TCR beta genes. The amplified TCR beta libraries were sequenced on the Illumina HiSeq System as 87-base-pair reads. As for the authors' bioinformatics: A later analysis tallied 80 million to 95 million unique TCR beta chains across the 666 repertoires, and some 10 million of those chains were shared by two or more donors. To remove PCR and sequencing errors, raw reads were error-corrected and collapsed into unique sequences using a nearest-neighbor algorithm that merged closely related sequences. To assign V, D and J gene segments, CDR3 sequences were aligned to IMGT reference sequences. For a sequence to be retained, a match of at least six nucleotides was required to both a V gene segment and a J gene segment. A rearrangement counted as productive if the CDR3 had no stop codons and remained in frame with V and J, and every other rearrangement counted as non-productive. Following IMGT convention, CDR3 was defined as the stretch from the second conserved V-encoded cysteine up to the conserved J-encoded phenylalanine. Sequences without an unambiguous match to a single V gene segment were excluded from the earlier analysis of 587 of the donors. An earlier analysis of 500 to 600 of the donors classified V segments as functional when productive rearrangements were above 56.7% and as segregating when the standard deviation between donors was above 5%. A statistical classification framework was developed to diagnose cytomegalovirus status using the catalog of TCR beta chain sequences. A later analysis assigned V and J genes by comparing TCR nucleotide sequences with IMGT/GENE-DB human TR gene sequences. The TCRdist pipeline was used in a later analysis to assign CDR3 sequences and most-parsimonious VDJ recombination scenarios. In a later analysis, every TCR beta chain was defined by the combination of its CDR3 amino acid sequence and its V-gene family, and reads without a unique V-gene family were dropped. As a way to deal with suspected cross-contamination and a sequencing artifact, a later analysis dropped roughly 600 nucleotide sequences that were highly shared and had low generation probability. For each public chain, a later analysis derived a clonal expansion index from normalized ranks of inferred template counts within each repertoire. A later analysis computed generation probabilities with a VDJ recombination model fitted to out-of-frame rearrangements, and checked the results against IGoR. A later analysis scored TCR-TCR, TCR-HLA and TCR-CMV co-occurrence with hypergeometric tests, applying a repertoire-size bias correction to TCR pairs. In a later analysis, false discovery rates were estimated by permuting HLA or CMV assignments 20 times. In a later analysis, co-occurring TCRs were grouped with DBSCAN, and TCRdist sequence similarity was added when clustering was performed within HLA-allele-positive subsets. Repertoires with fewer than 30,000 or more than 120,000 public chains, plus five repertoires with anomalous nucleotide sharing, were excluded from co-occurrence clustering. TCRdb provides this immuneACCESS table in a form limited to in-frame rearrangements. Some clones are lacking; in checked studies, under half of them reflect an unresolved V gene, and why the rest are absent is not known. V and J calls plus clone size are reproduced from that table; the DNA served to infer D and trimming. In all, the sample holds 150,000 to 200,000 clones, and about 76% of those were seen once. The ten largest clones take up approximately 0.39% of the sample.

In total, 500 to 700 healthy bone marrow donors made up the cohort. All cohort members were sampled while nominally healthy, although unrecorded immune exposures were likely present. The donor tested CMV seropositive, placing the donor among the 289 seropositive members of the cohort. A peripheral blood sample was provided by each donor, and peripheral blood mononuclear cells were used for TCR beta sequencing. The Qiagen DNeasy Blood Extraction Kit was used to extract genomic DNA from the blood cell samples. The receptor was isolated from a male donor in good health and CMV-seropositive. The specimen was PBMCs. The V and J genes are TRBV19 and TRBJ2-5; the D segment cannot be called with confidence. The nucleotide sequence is TGTGCCAGTAGCGGGCAAGAGACCCAGTACTTC. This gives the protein CASSGQETQYF.